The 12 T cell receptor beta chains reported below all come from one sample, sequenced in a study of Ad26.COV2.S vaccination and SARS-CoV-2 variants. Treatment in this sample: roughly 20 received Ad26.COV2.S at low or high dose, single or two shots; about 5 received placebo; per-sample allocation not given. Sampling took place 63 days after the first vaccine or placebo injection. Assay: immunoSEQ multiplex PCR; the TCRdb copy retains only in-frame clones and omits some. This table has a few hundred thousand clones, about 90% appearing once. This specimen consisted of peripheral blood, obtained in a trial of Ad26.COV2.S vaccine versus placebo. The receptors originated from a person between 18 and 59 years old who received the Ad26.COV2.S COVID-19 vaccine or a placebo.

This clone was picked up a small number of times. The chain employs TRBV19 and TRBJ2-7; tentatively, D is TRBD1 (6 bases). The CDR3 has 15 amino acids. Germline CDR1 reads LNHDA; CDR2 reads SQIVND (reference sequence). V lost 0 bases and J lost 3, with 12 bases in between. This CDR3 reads CASSIDHRVNYEQYF. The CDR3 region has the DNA TGTGCCAGTAGTATAGATCACAGGGTAAACTACGAGCAGTACTTC.

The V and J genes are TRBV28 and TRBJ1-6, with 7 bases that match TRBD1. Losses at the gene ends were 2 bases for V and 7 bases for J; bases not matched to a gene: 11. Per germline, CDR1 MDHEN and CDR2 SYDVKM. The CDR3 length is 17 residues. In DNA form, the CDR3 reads TGTGCCAGCAGTTTACCCTCCCGACAGGGTTGGAATTCACCCCTCCACTTT. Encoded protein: CASSLPSRQGWNSPLHF.

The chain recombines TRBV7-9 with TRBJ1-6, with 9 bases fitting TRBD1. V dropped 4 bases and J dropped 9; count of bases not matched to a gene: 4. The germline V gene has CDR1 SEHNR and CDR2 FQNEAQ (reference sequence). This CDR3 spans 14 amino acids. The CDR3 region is CASSSGTGPSPLHF. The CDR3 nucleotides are TGTGCCAGCAGCTCCGGGACAGGGCCTTCACCCCTCCACTTT. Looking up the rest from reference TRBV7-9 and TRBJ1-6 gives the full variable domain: DTGVSQNPRHKITKRGQNVTFRCDPISEHNRLYWYRQTLGQGPEFLTYFQNEAQLEKSRLLSDRFSAERPKGSFSTLEIQRTEQGDSAMYLCASSSGTGPSPLHFGNGTRLTVT.

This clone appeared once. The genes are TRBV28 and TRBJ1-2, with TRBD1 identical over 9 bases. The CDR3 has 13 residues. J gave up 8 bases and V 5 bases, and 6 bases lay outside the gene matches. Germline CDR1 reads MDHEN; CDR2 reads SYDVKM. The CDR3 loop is CASSPGQGWGYTF. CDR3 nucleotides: TGTGCCAGCAGTCCTGGACAGGGGTGGGGCTACACCTTC.

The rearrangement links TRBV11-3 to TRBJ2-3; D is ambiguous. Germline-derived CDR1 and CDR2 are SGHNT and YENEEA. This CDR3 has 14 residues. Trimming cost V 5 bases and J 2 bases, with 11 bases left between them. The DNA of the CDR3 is TGTGCCAGCAGCCCCCGAAGTGACACAGATACGCAGTATTTT. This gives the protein CASSPRSDTDTQYF.

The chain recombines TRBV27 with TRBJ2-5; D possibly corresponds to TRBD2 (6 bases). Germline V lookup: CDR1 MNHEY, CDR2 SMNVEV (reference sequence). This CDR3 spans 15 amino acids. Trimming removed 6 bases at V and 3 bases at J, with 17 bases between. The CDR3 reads CASRTGGAGEETQYF. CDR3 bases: TGTGCCAGCAGGACCGGGGGAGCTGGGGAAGAGACCCAGTACTTC.

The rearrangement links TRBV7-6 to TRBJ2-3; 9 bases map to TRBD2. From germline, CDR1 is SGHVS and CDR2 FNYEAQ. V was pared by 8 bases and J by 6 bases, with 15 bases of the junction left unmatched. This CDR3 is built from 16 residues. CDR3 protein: CASQLYSGSRVDTQYF. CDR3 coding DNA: TGTGCCAGCCAACTATATAGCGGGAGTCGGGTGGATACGCAGTATTTT.

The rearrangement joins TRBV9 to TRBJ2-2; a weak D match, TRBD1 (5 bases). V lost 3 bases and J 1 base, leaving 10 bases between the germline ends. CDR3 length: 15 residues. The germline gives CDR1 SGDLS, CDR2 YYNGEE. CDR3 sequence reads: CASSAFRGNTGELFF. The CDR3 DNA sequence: TGTGCCAGCAGCGCCTTTAGGGGGAACACCGGGGAGCTGTTTTTT.

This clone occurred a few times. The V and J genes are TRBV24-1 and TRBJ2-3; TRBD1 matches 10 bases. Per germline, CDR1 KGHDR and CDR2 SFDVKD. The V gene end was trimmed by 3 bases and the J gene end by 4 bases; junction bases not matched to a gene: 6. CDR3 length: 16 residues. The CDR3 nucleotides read TGTGCCACCAGTGATCCCGGGACAGGGGCCGCAGATACGCAGTATTTT. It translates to CATSDPGTGAADTQYF.

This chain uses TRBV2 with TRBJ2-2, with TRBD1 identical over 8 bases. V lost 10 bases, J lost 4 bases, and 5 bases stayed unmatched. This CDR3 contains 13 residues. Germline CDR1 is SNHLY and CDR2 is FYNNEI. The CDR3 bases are TGTGCCACATCAGGGGGCGGCACCGGGGAGCTGTTTTTT. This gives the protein CATSGGGTGELFF.

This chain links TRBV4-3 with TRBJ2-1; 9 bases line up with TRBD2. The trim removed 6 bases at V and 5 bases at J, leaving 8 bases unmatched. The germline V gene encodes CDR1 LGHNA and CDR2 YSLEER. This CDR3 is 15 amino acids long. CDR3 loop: CASSRRTSDHNEQFF. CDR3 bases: TGCGCCAGCAGTCGAAGGACTAGCGACCACAATGAGCAGTTCTTC.

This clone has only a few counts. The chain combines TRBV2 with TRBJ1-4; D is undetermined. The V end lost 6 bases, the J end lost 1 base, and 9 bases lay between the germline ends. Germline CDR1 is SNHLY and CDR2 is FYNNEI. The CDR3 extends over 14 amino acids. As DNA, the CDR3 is TGTGCCAGCAGCGTCCTAGGAACTAATGAAAAACTGTTTTTT. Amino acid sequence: CASSVLGTNEKLFF. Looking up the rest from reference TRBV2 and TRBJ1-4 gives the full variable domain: EPEVTQTPSHQVTQMGQEVILRCVPISNHLYFYWYRQILGQKVEFLVSFYNNEISEKSEIFDDQFSVERPDGSNFTLKIRSTKLEDSAMYFCASSVLGTNEKLFFGSGTQLSVL.